This entry concerns a single TCR beta chain. In the authors' workflow: How many nucleated cells were present was estimated from reference gene primer amplification. Clones were read by immunoSEQ multiplex PCR, and TCRdb kept only the in-frame ones, dropping some. The DNA gave D and trimming, while V, J and clone size come from that table. The repertoire has approximately 150,000 clones, 80% to 90% of them found once; the top ten carry 8% to 9%. Trimming shortened V by 2 bases and J by 13 bases, and 15 bases separated the two germline ends. The CDR3 loop spans 12 amino acids. Germline V gene data show CDR1 as SGHKS and CDR2 as YYEKEE (reference sequence). These data belong to a study of blood T cell repertoires in COVID-19. Overall study context: Samples came from the United States, Italy and Spain, spanning acute and convalescent COVID-19. T cells, B-cell-depleted T cells, or PBMCs provided the cDNA or gDNA that served as material.

What was sequenced was peripheral blood. The V call is TRBV5-5, the J call TRBJ1-2; D is uncertain. The sequence derives from a woman in her fifties or sixties with active or convalescent COVID-19. The CDR3 loop reads CASSFLWAFSTF. CDR3 sequence (DNA): TGTGCCAGCAGCTTCCTTTGGGCCTTCAGCACCTTC.